The clone carrying this T cell receptor beta chain was counted at least ten times. Antigen specificity is unknown. Combining iRepertoire HTBI primers with Arm-PCR of CDR3 regions, the authors built TCR beta libraries. In TCRdb, the multiplex PCR reads were re-called with MiXCR into one record per CDR3 protein. The sample carries almost 350,000 distinct CDR3 sequences, roughly a fifth recorded once. Germline V gives CDR1 SNHLY, CDR2 FYNNEI. The CDR3 is 17 residues long. Trimming removed 1 base from V and 4 bases from J; junction bases left unmatched: 4. Time point described: persistent/refractory GD, antithyroid drugs over 5 years with positive TRAb. The TCR library was made from RNA extracted from PBMCs. This entry is derived from a study of regulatory T cells in long-lasting Graves disease. Study-level findings and limits: The TCR repertoire of persistent Graves' patients was less diverse than that of newly diagnosed ones. The study found persistent patients shared more public clonotypes (more than 2,500) than new patients (approximately 970). Accuracy may have suffered from the small sample size. Among samples with persistent disease, TRBV28, TRBJ1-2 and TRBJ2-5 were favored.

The chain is built from TRBV2 and TRBJ2-5, with 15 bases lining up with TRBD2. The sequencing here drew on peripheral blood mononuclear cells (PBMCs), taken when the disease was refractory, from a patient treated with antithyroid drugs. This clonotype originated in a female donor with Graves disease. The CDR3 loop is CASSEGTSGRGVETQYF. The CDR3 DNA follows: TGTGCCAGCAGTGAAGGGACTAGCGGGAGGGGAGTAGAGACCCAGTACTTC.